There are a few counts of the clone carrying this TCR beta chain. The data derive from a study of blood T cell repertoires in COVID-19. The method was immunoSEQ multiplex PCR; TCRdb's version includes in-frame clones alone and lacks a portion of them. The sample lists just over 300,000 clones, about 91% occurring once. V shed 3 bases, J shed 3 bases, and the junction held 11 bases outside the gene matches. From germline, CDR1 is KGHSH and CDR2 LQKENI. The CDR3 totals 16 residues. V and J are TRBV18 and TRBJ2-7, with 7 bases aligning to TRBD2. The sequenced sample was PBMCs or T cells enriched from blood (not recorded which). The receptor was isolated from a woman aged 18-29 years who had recovered from COVID-19. The CDR3 DNA follows: TGTGCCAGCTCACCCTCTGGGTCTAGCGGCGACTACGAGCAGTACTTC. Translation gives CASSPSGSSGDYEQYF. Together with reference TRBV18 and TRBJ2-7, the CDR3 gives the full variable domain: NAGVMQNPRHLVRRRGQEARLRCSPMKGHSHVYWYRQLPEEGLKFMVYLQKENIIDESGMPKERFSAEFPKEGPSILRIQQVVRGDSAAYFCASSPSGSSGDYEQYFGPGTRLTVT.